The next 2 T cell receptor beta chains were all read from a single sample in a study of blood T cell repertoires in COVID-19. Profiled with immunoSEQ multiplex PCR; TCRdb holds only in-frame clones, not every one. The profile shows about 230,000 clones, around 83% of them singletons. The sequenced sample was peripheral blood. Source of these receptors: a woman in her forties or fifties with acute or convalescent COVID-19.

This rearrangement joins TRBV5-1 to TRBJ1-1; possible D gene TRBD1, 5 bases. CDR3 length: 16 residues. Germline V gene sequence: CDR1 SGHRS, CDR2 YFSETQ. The V and J ends lost 0 bases and 3 bases respectively, with 15 bases between them. Here the CDR3 DNA reads TGCGCCAGCAGCTTGGCTGTGTTGGGGCAGGACACTGAAGCTTTCTTT. Its translation is CASSLAVLGQDTEAFF.

This chain links TRBV30 with TRBJ2-3; 12 bases align to TRBD2. Germline CDR1 reads GTSNPN; CDR2 reads SVGIG (reference sequence). The length of the CDR3 is 14 residues. Trimming removed 5 bases from V and 7 bases from J; junction bases left unmatched: 7. CDR3 residues: CAWGLAGGRNTQYF. The CDR3 bases are TGTGCCTGGGGCCTAGCGGGGGGGCGAAATACGCAGTATTTT.